This TCR beta chain is drawn from a study of human versus mouse CDR3 diversity and MHC coevolution (dated by TCRdb to 2015 to 2018). With respect to the entire study: The immunoSEQ assay was reported to detect one in 200,000 T cells and to minimize multiplex PCR amplification bias. Across mouse and human samples, each sample had between about 0.6 x 10^7 and 1.6 x 10^7 valid reads. As a reference point for TCR selection on multiple MHC II alleles, the study used human naive CD4 T cell repertoires and compared them against human-TCR-locus transgenic mice that have a single MHC II. Three healthy volunteer blood donors were included in the human cohort, with one aged 30 to 40, one aged 40 to 49 and one aged 60 to 70 at collection.

The CDR3 has 13 amino acids, counting the end cysteine and phenylalanine. The read is trimmed to its CDR3 DNA, 39 bases read in frame from base 1. The germline V gene provides CDR1 SGHTA and CDR2 FQGNSA. The junction shows trimming of 5 bases on V and 6 bases on J, plus 8 bases between the germline ends. Naive CD4 T cells, defined as CD45RO-negative and CD62L-positive, were isolated from PBMCs by fluorescence-activated cell sorting. Each donor gave around 54 ml of fresh peripheral blood, from which PBMCs were isolated by Ficoll density centrifugation. Cells were sorted on a FACSAria III instrument, and every sample had a purity above 85%. Here is what the overall study found, with its caveats: Because human T cells were selected on six or seven MHC II alleles, repertoire diversity in humans and mice was not considered directly comparable. The largest TCR beta repertoire according to iCHAO1 estimates belonged to humans, at 1.5 million to 2 million clonotypes, a result attributed likely to selection by multiple MHC II molecules. On average, humans had more CDR3 deletions and insertions than mice, indicating greater exonuclease and TdT activity. Most of the three human donors showed the lowest clonal inequality scores among all compared groups.

Genomic DNA was extracted from the sorted cells using the QIAGEN blood and tissue kit and was quantified on a NanoDrop 1000. The immunoSEQ platform deep sequenced and quantified TCR alpha and beta chains by multiplex PCR of genomic DNA. For the original study's pipeline: TCR sequences were annotated using IMGT gene and region definitions. Out-of-frame rearrangements were used as a proxy for the preselection repertoire and compared with in-frame clonotypes. To estimate repertoire size, the study used the iCHAO1 estimator that comes with the immunoSEQ platform. A Gini index based on the Lorenz curve was applied to in-frame amino acid clonotypes to measure clonal inequality. Shared clonotypes were counted with the intersect function of the R package tcR, and similarity was scored with the Jaccard index. V, J and V-J usage frequencies went into a principal component analysis run with the R prcomp function, with no normalization applied. TCRdb re-hosts the immuneACCESS table, in-frame sequences only. Its copies lack some clones; in the studies checked, an unresolved V gene accounts for under half of them, and the cause for the rest is not known. Clone size and the V and J calls come from that table; the DNA yielded D and trimming. The sample data list about 80,000 clones, and about 93% of these were observed just once. Over 1.3% of the sample goes to the ten largest clones.

In the case of this clone: Its antigen is currently not known. Base qualities are not recorded, but no much larger clone differs from it by a single base.

The TCR originated in a person aged 30 to 69 in good health. The sequenced sample consisted of naive CD4+ T cells from blood. The cell subset or site label on this specimen signifies: CD45RO-negative CD62L-positive naive CD4 T cells. This chain is built from TRBV7-2 and TRBJ1-6, with the D gene too uncertain to name. CDR3 reads: CASSARGNSPLHF. In nucleotides, the sequence is TGTGCCAGCAGCGCACGGGGTAATTCACCCCTCCACTTT.